This T cell receptor beta chain originates from a study of Graves' ophthalmopathy and Graves' hyperthyroidism (dated by TCRdb to the late 2010s). Study-wide context: Peripheral blood was collected at initial diagnosis, prior to any treatment. To explore V-J signatures distinguishing ophthalmopathy from hyperthyroidism, a discovery set of more than 95 patients (fewer than 45 ophthalmopathy, over 55 stable hyperthyroidism) was enrolled. T-cell repertoires of thyroid tissue and blood were compared in 5 or 6 hyperthyroidism patients. In total, under 150 blood samples were TCR-sequenced: approximately 42 ophthalmopathy, under 85 hyperthyroidism and 17 hyperthyroidism-to-ophthalmopathy patients. For independent validation, a separate cohort was made up of 18 hyperthyroidism patients plus 17 patients who later progressed from hyperthyroidism to ophthalmopathy. Following sample collection, hyperthyroidism patients were given methimazole at a starting dose of 30 mg daily, and ophthalmopathy patients were given high-dose intravenous methylprednisolone. To tell Graves' ophthalmopathy apart from Graves' hyperthyroidism, and to predict which patients would progress to ophthalmopathy, the study relied on TCR beta repertoire signatures.

The trim is 1 base for V and 8 bases for J, with a gap of 15 bases between the germline ends. The CDR3, from cysteine to phenylalanine, totals 15 residues. Kept here is only the CDR3 DNA, which spans 45 bases and is read in frame from base 1. The germline V gene (reference sequence) provides CDR1 SEHNR and CDR2 FQNEAQ. A word on this clonotype: What antigen it recognizes has not been identified. One base away there is no much larger clone; base qualities are not given.

The ophthalmopathy patients had moderately to severely active disease, with a Clinical Activity Score of 3 or higher, a NOSPECS grade of 4 or higher, and a disease duration of less than 3 months. Patients with other autoimmune diseases, uncontrolled infections, pregnancy or lactation were excluded from the study. Clinical symptoms, serum thyroxine, TRAb, thyroid ultrasound and orbital computed tomography were used for diagnosis. Ficoll-Paque density gradient centrifugation was used to isolate PBMCs from approximately 10 ml of fresh peripheral blood. Total RNA was extracted with Trizol reagent and quality-checked on an Agilent 2100 Bioanalyzer. Beyond this particular receptor, the publication reports: In cross-validation, the 13-signature model distinguished ophthalmopathy from stable hyperthyroidism with more than 85% sensitivity and approximately 81% specificity, while in the test set the corresponding values were roughly 80% and 75%. No statistical method was used to predetermine the sample size, and group allocation was not hidden from the investigators. In validation, the model predicted ophthalmopathy progression with over 60% sensitivity and about 77% specificity; roughly 12 predicted patients were CT-confirmed with GO in a median of approximately six months. Most of the expanded thyroid clonotypes with a frequency above 0.001 were also detected in blood, and it was suggested that the thyroid immune response may be reflected by blood repertoires.

For repertoire sequencing, TCR beta CDR3 regions were amplified from RNA transcripts. The first round of RT-PCR was done with HTBI primers and the Qiagen OneStep RT-PCR kit, and was followed by a second round of multiplex PCR, then size selection and purification. Libraries were sequenced paired-end with 100 bp reads on an Illumina HiSeq2000. In the source study's methods: Reads were processed with SOAPnuke, discarding reads with adapters, uncalled bases, mean Phred below 15, or no exact constant-primer or identifier match. High-quality paired reads were merged with COPE v1.2.5. Clonotypes were defined as unique nucleotide sequences and were aligned to IMGT TRB V, D and J references using MiTCR v1.1. Analysis was restricted to V-J combinations with a frequency above 0.0001, which covered about 99% of repertoires. For each V-J combination, a TCR clonal expansion and chaos score was defined as the ratio of F50 clonal expansion to chaos observed in the TCRdist matrix. Welch's t-statistics and random forest were used to reduce features to over ten V-J combinations, which were fed into a naive Bayes classifier. The Morisita-Horn index was used to measure how similar the thyroid and blood repertoires were. The raw public data were reprocessed by TCRdb itself: fastp quality trimming at Q25, MiXCR clonotype calling, in-frame beta chains only. Each entry is one CDR3 protein sequence, shown with its most common DNA and genes. What appears here as the V and J calls and clone size reflects TCRdb's work, not the paper's. The sample table shows 600,000 to 700,000 distinct CDR3 sequences, and over 40% are seen once. Of the sample, under 3.5% falls within the top ten clones.

The rearrangement combines TRBV7-9 with TRBJ1-5; too little of a D gene remains to name it. The sequence was collected from an adult man with Graves' ophthalmopathy. The sequencing sample was made of peripheral blood. CDR3 loop: CASSLGAGFQKPQHF. The DNA is TGTGCCAGCAGCTTAGGGGCGGGGTTTCAGAAGCCCCAGCATTTT.